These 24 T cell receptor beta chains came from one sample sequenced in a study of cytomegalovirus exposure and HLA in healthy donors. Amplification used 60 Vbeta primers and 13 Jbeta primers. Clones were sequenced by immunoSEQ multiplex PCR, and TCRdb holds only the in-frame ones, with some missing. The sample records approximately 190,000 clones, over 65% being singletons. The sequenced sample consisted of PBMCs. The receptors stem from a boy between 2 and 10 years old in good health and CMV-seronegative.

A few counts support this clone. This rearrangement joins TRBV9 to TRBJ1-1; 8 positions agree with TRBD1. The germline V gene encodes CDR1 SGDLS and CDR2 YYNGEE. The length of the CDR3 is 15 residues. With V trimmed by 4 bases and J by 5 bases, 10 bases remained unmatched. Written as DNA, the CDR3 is TGTGCCAGCAGCCCTACGACAGGGGAATGGACTGAAGCTTTCTTT. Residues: CASSPTTGEWTEAFF.

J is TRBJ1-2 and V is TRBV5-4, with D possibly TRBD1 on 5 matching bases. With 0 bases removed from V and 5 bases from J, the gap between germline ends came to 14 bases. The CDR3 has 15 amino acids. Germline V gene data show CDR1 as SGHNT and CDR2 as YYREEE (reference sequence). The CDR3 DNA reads TGTGCCAGCAGCTTGGCGGCAGGGAGGCCGTATGGCTACACCTTC. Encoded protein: CASSLAAGRPYGYTF.

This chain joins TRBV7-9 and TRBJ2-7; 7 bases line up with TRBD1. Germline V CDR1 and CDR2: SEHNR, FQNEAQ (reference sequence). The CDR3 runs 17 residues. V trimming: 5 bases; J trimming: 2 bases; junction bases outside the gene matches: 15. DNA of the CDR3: TGTGCCAGCAGCGCGATGGAAACCGGGACAGACCCCTACGAGCAGTACTTC. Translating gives CASSAMETGTDPYEQYF.

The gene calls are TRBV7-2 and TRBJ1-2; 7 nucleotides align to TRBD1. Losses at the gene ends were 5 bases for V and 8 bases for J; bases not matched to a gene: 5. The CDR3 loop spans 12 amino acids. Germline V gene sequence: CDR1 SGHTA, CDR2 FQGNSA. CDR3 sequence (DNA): TGTGCCAGCAGCATGACAGGGAGGGGCTACACCTTC. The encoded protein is CASSMTGRGYTF.

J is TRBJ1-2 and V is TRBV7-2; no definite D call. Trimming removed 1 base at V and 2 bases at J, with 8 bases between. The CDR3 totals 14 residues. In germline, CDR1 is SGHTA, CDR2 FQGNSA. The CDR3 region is CASSLGLGNYGYTF. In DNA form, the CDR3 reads TGTGCCAGCAGCTTAGGACTCGGGAACTATGGCTACACCTTC.

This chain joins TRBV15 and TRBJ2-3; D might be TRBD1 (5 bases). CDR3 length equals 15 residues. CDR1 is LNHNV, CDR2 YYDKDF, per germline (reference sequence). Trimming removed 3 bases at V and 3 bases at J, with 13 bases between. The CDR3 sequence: CATSSLTAGTDTQYF. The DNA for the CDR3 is TGTGCCACCAGCAGCCTCACGGCAGGGACAGATACGCAGTATTTT.

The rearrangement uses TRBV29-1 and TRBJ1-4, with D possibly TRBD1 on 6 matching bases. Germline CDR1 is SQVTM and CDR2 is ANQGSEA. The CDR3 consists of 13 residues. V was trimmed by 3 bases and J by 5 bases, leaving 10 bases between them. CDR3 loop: CSVEGGGNEKLFF. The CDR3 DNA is TGCAGCGTTGAGGGAGGGGGGAATGAAAAACTGTTTTTT.

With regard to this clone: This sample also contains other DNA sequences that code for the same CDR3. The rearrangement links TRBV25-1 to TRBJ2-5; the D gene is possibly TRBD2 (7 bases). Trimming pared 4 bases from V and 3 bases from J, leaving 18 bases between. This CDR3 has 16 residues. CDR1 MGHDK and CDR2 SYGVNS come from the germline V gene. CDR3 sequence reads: CASSGVGRGGEETQYF. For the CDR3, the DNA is TGTGCCAGCAGTGGGGTTGGCAGAGGGGGGGAAGAGACCCAGTACTTC.

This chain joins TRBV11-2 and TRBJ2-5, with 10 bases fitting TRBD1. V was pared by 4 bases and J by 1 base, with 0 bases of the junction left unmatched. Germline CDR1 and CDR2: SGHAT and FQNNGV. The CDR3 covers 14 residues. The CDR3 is CASSWDRGQETQYF. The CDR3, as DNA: TGTGCCAGCAGCTGGGACAGGGGCCAAGAGACCCAGTACTTC.

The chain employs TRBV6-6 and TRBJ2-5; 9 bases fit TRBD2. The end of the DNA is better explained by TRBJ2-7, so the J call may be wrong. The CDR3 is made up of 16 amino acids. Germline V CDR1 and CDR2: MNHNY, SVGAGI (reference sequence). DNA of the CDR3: TGTGCCAGCAGTTACCTTCCGGGACTAGCCAACAACGAGCAGTACTTC. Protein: CASSYLPGLANNEQYF.

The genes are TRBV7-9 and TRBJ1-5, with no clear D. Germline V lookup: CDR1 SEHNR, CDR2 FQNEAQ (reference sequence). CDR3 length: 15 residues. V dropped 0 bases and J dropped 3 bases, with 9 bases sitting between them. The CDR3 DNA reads TGTGCCAGCAGCTTAGCCGGGGAGGTCAATCAGCCCCAGCATTTT. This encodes CASSLAGEVNQPQHF.

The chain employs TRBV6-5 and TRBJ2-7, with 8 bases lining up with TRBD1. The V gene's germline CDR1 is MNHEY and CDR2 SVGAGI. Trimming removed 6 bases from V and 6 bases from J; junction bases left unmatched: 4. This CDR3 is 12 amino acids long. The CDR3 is CASRPTGGEQYF. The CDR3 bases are TGTGCCAGCAGGCCCACAGGGGGCGAGCAGTACTTC.

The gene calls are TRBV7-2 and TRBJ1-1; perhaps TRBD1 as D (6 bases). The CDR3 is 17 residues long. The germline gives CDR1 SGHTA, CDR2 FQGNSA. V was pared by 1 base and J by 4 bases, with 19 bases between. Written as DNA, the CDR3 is TGTGCCAGCAGCTTAGTGGCTGCGGGGGCGGCCTCCACTGAAGCTTTCTTT. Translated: CASSLVAAGAASTEAFF.

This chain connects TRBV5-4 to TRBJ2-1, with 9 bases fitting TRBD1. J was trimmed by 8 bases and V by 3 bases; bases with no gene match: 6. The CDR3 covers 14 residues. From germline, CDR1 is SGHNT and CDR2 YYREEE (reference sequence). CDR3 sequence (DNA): TGTGCCAGCAGCTCTAGACAGGGGGGCGATGAGCAGTTCTTC. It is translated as CASSSRQGGDEQFF.

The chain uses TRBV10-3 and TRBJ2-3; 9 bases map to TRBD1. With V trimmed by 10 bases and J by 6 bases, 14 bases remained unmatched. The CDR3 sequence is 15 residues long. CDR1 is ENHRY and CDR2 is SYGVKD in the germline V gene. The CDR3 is CATIFGTGFGDTQYF. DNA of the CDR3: TGTGCCACCATATTCGGGACAGGGTTTGGGGATACGCAGTATTTT.

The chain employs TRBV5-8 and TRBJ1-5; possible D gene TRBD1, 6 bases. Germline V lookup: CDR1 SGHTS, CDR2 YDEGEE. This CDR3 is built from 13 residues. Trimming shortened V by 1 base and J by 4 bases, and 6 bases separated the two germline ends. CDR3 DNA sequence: TGTGCCAGCAGCTTGACAGGGAATCAGCCCCAGCATTTT. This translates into CASSLTGNQPQHF.

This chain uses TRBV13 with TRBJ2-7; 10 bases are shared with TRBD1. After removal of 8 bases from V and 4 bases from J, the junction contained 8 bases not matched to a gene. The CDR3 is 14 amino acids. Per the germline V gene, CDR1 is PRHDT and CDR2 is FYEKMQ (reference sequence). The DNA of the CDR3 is TGTGCCAGCCAAACTCGGGACAGGGGATACGAGCAGTACTTC. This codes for CASQTRDRGYEQYF.

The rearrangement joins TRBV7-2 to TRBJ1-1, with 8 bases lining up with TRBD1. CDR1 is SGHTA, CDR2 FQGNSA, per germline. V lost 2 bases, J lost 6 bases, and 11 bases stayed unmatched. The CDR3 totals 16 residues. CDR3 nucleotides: TGTGCCAGCAGCTTAATGAGTCAGGGGGCCGGTTCTGAAGCTTTCTTT. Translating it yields CASSLMSQGAGSEAFF.

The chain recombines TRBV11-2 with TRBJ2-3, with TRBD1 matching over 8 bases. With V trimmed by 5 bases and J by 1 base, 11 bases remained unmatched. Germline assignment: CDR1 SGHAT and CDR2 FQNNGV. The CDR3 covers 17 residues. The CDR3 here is CASSPRQGRSGTDTQYF. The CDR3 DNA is TGTGCCAGCAGCCCCCGACAGGGGCGGTCTGGCACAGATACGCAGTATTTT.

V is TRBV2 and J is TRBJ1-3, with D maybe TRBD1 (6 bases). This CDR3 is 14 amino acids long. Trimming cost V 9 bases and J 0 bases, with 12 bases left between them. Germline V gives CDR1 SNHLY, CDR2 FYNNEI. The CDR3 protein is CARSPRGSGNTIYF. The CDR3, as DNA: TGTGCCAGAAGTCCCAGGGGCTCTGGAAACACCATATATTTT.

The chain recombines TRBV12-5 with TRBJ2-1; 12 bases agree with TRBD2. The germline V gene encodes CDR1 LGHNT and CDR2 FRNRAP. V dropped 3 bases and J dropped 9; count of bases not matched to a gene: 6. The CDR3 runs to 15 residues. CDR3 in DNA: TGTGCTAGTGGTTTCCTAGCGGGGGGGCTTGTTGAGCAGTTCTTC. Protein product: CASGFLAGGLVEQFF.

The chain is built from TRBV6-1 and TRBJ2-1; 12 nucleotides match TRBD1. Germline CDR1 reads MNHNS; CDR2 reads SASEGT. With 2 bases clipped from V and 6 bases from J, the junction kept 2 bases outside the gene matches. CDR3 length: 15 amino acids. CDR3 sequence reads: CASSEPGQGANEQFF. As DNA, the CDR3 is TGTGCCAGCAGTGAACCGGGACAGGGGGCCAATGAGCAGTTCTTC.

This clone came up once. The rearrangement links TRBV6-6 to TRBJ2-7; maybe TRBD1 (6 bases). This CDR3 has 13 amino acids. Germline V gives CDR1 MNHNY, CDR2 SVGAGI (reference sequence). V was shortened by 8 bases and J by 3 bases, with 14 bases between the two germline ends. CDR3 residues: CASSNREIYEQYF. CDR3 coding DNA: TGTGCCAGCTCGAACAGGGAAATCTACGAGCAGTACTTC.

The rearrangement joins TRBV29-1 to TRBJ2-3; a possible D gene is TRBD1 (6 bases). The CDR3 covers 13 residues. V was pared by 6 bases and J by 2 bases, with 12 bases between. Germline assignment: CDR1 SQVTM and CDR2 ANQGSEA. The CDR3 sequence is CSVSGVVTDTQYF. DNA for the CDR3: TGCAGCGTATCAGGGGTTGTCACAGATACGCAGTATTTT.